The clone carrying this T cell receptor (beta chain) was picked up a small number of times. As yet, its antigen is unknown. TCR beta libraries were built with iRepertoire HTBI primers and Arm-PCR of CDR3 regions. From the multiplex PCR reads, TCRdb called clonotypes with MiXCR, one entry per CDR3 protein. Here the sample spans approximately 400,000 distinct CDR3 sequences, roughly 15% being singletons. Trimming removed 4 bases from V and 0 bases from J, with 12 bases in between. Germline V gene lookup returns CDR1 SGDLS and CDR2 YYNGEE. The CDR3 consists of 15 residues. This specimen comes from a study of regulatory T cells in long-lasting Graves disease. General study points: Authors noted too few samples as a limitation. TRBV28, TRBJ1-2 and TRBJ2-5 were segments that persistent disease favored.

Time point here: newly diagnosed GD, antithyroid drugs for less than 3 months. With RNA extracted from PBMCs as input, the TCR library was made. The sample was also linked to a second study, of T cells in Graves' hyperthyroidism and ophthalmopathy.

The V call is TRBV9, the J call TRBJ2-3; D is ambiguous. This clonotype was sampled from a woman aged 40 to 49 with Graves disease. This material consisted of peripheral blood mononuclear cells (PBMCs), taken at new diagnosis, from a patient treated with antithyroid drugs. DNA of the CDR3: TGTGCCAGCAGCCCCGACGGAGCTAGCACAGATACGCAGTATTTT. It codes for CASSPDGASTDTQYF.